These 29 T cell receptor beta chains were sequenced from one sample in a study of blood T cell repertoires in COVID-19. The assay was immunoSEQ multiplex PCR, and TCRdb's table has in-frame clones only and misses some. The sample consists of some 130,000 clones, around 83% of them appearing once. The sequencing sample was made of peripheral blood. All receptors derive from a human donor in a cohort sampled during active COVID-19.

This chain uses TRBV6-5 with TRBJ2-1, with 9 bases identical to TRBD2. The J segment lost 6 bases and the V segment lost 7 bases, leaving 10 bases of the junction unmatched. This CDR3 is 15 amino acids long. Germline CDR1 MNHEY, CDR2 SVGAGI. DNA for the CDR3: TGTGCCAGCATGGGAATAGCGGGAGCTGGCAATGAGCAGTTCTTC. It translates to CASMGIAGAGNEQFF.

The chain uses TRBV9 and TRBJ2-3, with D possibly TRBD2 on 6 matching bases. The CDR3 length is 18 residues. The germline V gene has CDR1 SGDLS and CDR2 YYNGEE. The V gene lost 0 bases and the J gene lost 1 base, with 18 bases spanning the gap. CDR3 sequence reads: CASSVDGSASGGTDTQYF. In nucleotides, the CDR3 is TGTGCCAGCAGCGTAGATGGAAGCGCGTCGGGGGGCACAGATACGCAGTATTTT. Complete variable domain (other parts from reference TRBV9 and TRBJ2-3): DSGVTQTPKHLITATGQRVTLRCSPRSGDLSVYWYQQSLDQGLQFLIQYYNGEERAKGNILERFSAQQFPDLHSELNLSSLELGDSALYFCASSVDGSASGGTDTQYFGPGTRLTVL.

This clone turned up a few times. The gene calls are TRBV6-2 or TRBV6-3 and TRBJ2-3; D gene ambiguous. CDR3 length equals 14 residues. Trimming removed 3 bases from V and 6 bases from J, with 13 bases in between. CDR1 and CDR2 from the germline V gene are MNHEY and SVGEGT. DNA of the CDR3: TGTGCCAGCAGTTATATTGGTTTAGTGGATACGCAGTATTTT. Its protein product is CASSYIGLVDTQYF.

The V call is TRBV19, the J call TRBJ1-2, with D maybe TRBD1 (6 bases). This CDR3 comprises 14 residues. V was trimmed by 8 bases and J by 4 bases, leaving 17 bases between them. Germline CDR1 reads LNHDA; CDR2 reads SQIVND (reference sequence). The CDR3 spells CASATASGVYGYTF. CDR3 sequence (DNA): TGTGCCAGTGCAACCGCTTCAGGGGTCTATGGCTACACCTTC.

This clone was observed a few times. The chain links TRBV3-1 (or the pseudogene TRBV3-2) to TRBJ1-4; possible D gene TRBD1, 6 bases. Germline V gene sequence: CDR1 LGHDT, CDR2 YNNKEL (reference sequence). The CDR3 covers 17 residues. Deletions cut 4 bases from V and 5 bases from J, with 20 bases between. CDR3 nucleotide sequence: TGTGCCAGCAGCCTCGTCATGGGGACGAGGGGGAATGAAAAACTGTTTTTT. Amino acid sequence: CASSLVMGTRGNEKLFF.

The count of this clone is one. The chain uses TRBV5-6 and TRBJ1-2, with 10 bases fitting TRBD1. The CDR3 covers 16 residues. The ends lost 4 bases at V and 3 bases at J; junction bases unmatched: 9. CDR1 is SGHDT, CDR2 YYEEEE, per germline. CDR3 loop: CASSRVGTGVDYGYTF. CDR3 bases: TGTGCCAGCAGCCGGGTTGGGACAGGGGTTGACTATGGCTACACCTTC.

The J gene is TRBJ2-7, the V gene TRBV9; no clear D gene. The ends were cut back, 2 bases at V and 5 bases at J, with 11 bases in the middle. Germline loops: CDR1 SGDLS, CDR2 YYNGEE. CDR3 size: 13 residues. The CDR3 nucleotides read TGTGCCAGCAGCGTGGCTGCCACCCACGAGCAGTACTTC. It translates to CASSVAATHEQYF.

The genes are TRBV24-1 and TRBJ2-1, with 12 nucleotides matching TRBD2. The J segment lost 7 bases and the V segment lost 2 bases, leaving 8 bases of the junction unmatched. The CDR3 is 17 residues long. From germline, CDR1 is KGHDR and CDR2 SFDVKD. CDR3 nucleotide sequence: TGTGCCACCAGTGATTCCTCTAGCGGGAGGGCCGTGAATGAGCAGTTCTTC. Its translation: CATSDSSSGRAVNEQFF.

The chain recombines TRBV5-1 with TRBJ1-6; 7 nucleotides line up with TRBD1. Germline CDR1 and CDR2: SGHRS and YFSETQ. V dropped 3 bases and J dropped 8; count of bases not matched to a gene: 5. This CDR3 is built from 14 residues. CDR3 bases: TGCGCCAGCAGCTCCGGGGACAGAGATTCACCCCTCCACTTT. Its translation is CASSSGDRDSPLHF.

The gene calls are TRBV30 and TRBJ1-1; possible D gene TRBD1, 6 bases. Between the trimmed V and J ends, which lost 8 bases and 5 bases, there was a span of 21 bases. This CDR3 has 14 amino acids. Germline V gene sequence: CDR1 GTSNPN, CDR2 SVGIG (reference sequence). The CDR3 region is CAREKQGSGTEAFF. The CDR3 nucleotides are TGTGCCCGGGAAAAACAGGGTTCAGGGACTGAAGCTTTCTTT.

V is TRBV6-1 and J is TRBJ1-3, with D perhaps matching TRBD1 (5 bases). Deletions cut 1 base from V and 0 bases from J, with 7 bases between. This CDR3 is 15 amino acids long. Germline-derived CDR1 and CDR2 are MNHNS and SASEGT. The CDR3 is CASSEVGLSGNTIYF. In DNA form, the CDR3 reads TGTGCCAGCAGTGAAGTGGGACTCTCTGGAAACACCATATATTTT.

This clone was detected a few times. The genes are TRBV5-1 and TRBJ2-1, with 10 positions matching TRBD2. Germline lookup yields CDR1 SGHRS and CDR2 YFSETQ. V trimming: 3 bases; J trimming: 4 bases; junction bases outside the gene matches: 4. CDR3 length equals 15 residues. CDR3 coding DNA: TGCGCCAGCAGCTCCGGGACTAGCGCGTACAATGAGCAGTTCTTC. Translation gives CASSSGTSAYNEQFF.

V usage is TRBV7-9 and J usage is TRBJ1-1; no definite D call. CDR1 is SEHNR, CDR2 FQNEAQ, per germline (reference sequence). The CDR3 loop spans 15 amino acids. V was shortened by 0 bases and J by 11 bases, with 19 bases between the two germline ends. CDR3 amino acids: CASSLASWNGRAAFF. In DNA, the CDR3 is TGTGCCAGCAGCTTAGCGTCCTGGAATGGGCGGGCGGCTTTCTTT.

Only a few counts were recorded for this clone. The chain uses TRBV5-4 and TRBJ2-3, with 11 bases matching TRBD2. The CDR3 length is 16 residues. CDR1 is SGHNT and CDR2 is YYREEE in the germline V gene (reference sequence). V lost 4 bases to trimming and J lost 0 bases; unmatched junction nucleotides: 4. The CDR3 loop is CASSPGTSGSTDTQYF. CDR3 in DNA: TGTGCCAGCAGCCCTGGGACTAGCGGAAGCACAGATACGCAGTATTTT.

For this clone: Distinct nucleotide sequences in the sample also encode this CDR3. The V gene is TRBV11-2, the J gene TRBJ1-2; a weak D match, TRBD1 (6 bases). The CDR3 covers 12 residues. Germline CDR1 reads SGHAT; CDR2 reads FQNNGV. The V end lost 6 bases, the J end lost 5 bases, and 10 bases lay between the germline ends. The CDR3 DNA is TGTGCCAGCAGTCTAGGGGGTTATGGCTACACCTTC. Translating gives CASSLGGYGYTF.

The chain employs TRBV7-3 and TRBJ2-7; unclear D gene. Germline V gene data show CDR1 as SGHTA and CDR2 as FQGTGA. The CDR3 sequence is 13 residues long. Trimming took 0 bases from V and 6 from J, leaving 9 bases between them. The CDR3 DNA reads TGTGCCAGCAGCTTAACCGCGCTTAGCGAGCAGTACTTC. Translation: CASSLTALSEQYF.

This rearrangement joins TRBV9 to TRBJ2-3; 13 nucleotides align to TRBD2. Per the germline V gene, CDR1 is SGDLS and CDR2 is YYNGEE. Trimming removed 2 bases from V and 4 bases from J; junction bases left unmatched: 7. The CDR3 totals 17 residues. In DNA, the CDR3 is TGTGCCAGCAGCGTCGGACTAGCGGGAGTATCGGCAGATACGCAGTATTTT. It codes for CASSVGLAGVSADTQYF.

This chain connects TRBV5-1 to TRBJ2-5; 8 bases align to TRBD2. V trimming: 4 bases; J trimming: 7 bases; junction bases outside the gene matches: 9. CDR1 SGHRS and CDR2 YFSETQ come from the germline V gene. The CDR3 has 14 residues. The CDR3 sequence: CASSPRVAGRTQYF. The CDR3 nucleotides are TGCGCCAGCAGCCCCCGGGTAGCGGGGCGGACCCAGTACTTC.

The chain has TRBV5-6 and TRBJ1-5, with 9 bases matching TRBD1. J lost 0 bases, V lost 0 bases, and 4 bases had no gene match. Germline V gene data show CDR1 as SGHDT and CDR2 as YYEEEE. CDR3 length: 17 residues. The CDR3 here is CASSLGQGGYSNQPQHF. The CDR3, as DNA: TGTGCCAGCAGCTTGGGACAGGGGGGGTATAGCAATCAGCCCCAGCATTTT.

V usage is TRBV2 and J usage is TRBJ1-1; a possible D gene is TRBD1 (5 bases). Trimming stripped 6 bases from V and 8 bases from J, with 16 bases between. There are 13 residues in the CDR3. CDR1 SNHLY and CDR2 FYNNEI come from the germline V gene. The CDR3 protein is CASRQDTGTEAFF. The CDR3 DNA is TGTGCCAGCAGGCAGGACACCGGAACCGAAGCTTTCTTT.

The gene calls are TRBV19 and TRBJ2-5; possible D gene TRBD2, 5 bases. The CDR3 covers 14 residues. The germline gives CDR1 LNHDA, CDR2 SQIVND (reference sequence). V lost 3 bases, J lost 6 bases, and 14 bases lay in between. The CDR3 reads CASSMMFGEKTQYF. CDR3 coding DNA: TGTGCCAGTAGTATGATGTTCGGGGAAAAGACCCAGTACTTC.

This clone came up a few times. The chain is built from TRBV7-8 and TRBJ1-4, with unresolved D. Germline CDR1 and CDR2: SGHVS and FQNEAQ. V was trimmed by 1 base and J by 0 bases, leaving 6 bases between them. The CDR3 contains 15 residues. The CDR3 DNA is TGTGCCAGCAGCTTAGGGCCCGCAACTAATGAAAAACTGTTTTTT. It is translated as CASSLGPATNEKLFF. Based on the CDR3 plus reference TRBV7-8 and TRBJ1-4, the full variable domain is GAGVSQSPRYKVAKRGQDVALRCDPISGHVSLFWYQQALGQGPEFLTYFQNEAQLDKSGLPSDRFFAERPEGSVSTLKIQRTQQEDSAVYLCASSLGPATNEKLFFGSGTQLSVL.

The chain uses TRBV18 and TRBJ1-3; a possible D gene is TRBD1 (6 bases). Trimming took off 2 bases at V and 1 base at J, with 9 bases between the two ends. This CDR3 has 15 amino acids. The germline gives CDR1 KGHSH, CDR2 LQKENI. This CDR3 is CASSPTGISGNTIYF. CDR3 nucleotides: TGTGCCAGCTCACCAACAGGGATTTCTGGAAACACCATATATTTT.

The chain links TRBV10-3 to TRBJ1-4; possible D gene TRBD1, 6 bases. The length of the CDR3 is 14 residues. V lost 5 bases, J lost 8 bases, and 15 bases lay in between. Per the germline V gene, CDR1 is ENHRY and CDR2 is SYGVKD. The CDR3 loop reads CAISPQGAEEKLFF. CDR3 nucleotide sequence: TGTGCCATCAGTCCACAGGGTGCCGAAGAAAAACTGTTTTTT.

The chain carries TRBV29-1 and TRBJ1-2; 7 nucleotides match TRBD1. CDR3 size: 13 residues. Germline V gene sequence: CDR1 SQVTM, CDR2 ANQGSEA. V lost 5 bases, J lost 9 bases, and 12 bases stayed unmatched. The CDR3, as DNA: TGCAGCGTTAAAGGGGGCGGGACCCGAAGCTACACCTTC. Translated: CSVKGGGTRSYTF.

This chain links TRBV19 with TRBJ2-1, with D perhaps matching TRBD2 (6 bases). The CDR3 sequence is 14 residues long. CDR1 is LNHDA, CDR2 SQIVND, per germline (reference sequence). Trimming shortened V by 4 bases and J by 2 bases, and 9 bases separated the two germline ends. CDR3 DNA: TGTGCCAGTAGTAGGGGGGAGACCTACAATGAGCAGTTCTTC. Protein product: CASSRGETYNEQFF.

The chain recombines TRBV7-2 with TRBJ2-1, with 12 bases matching TRBD2. Germline V lookup: CDR1 SGHTA, CDR2 FQGNSA. V lost 0 bases and J lost 7; bases outside the gene matches: 4. CDR3 size: 16 residues. CDR3 coding DNA: TGTGCCAGCAGCTTAGCGTCTAGCGGGAGGGGGAATGAGCAGTTCTTC. Amino acid sequence: CASSLASSGRGNEQFF.

The chain links TRBV20-1 to TRBJ1-5, with D hard to call. Germline CDR1 DFQATT, CDR2 SNEGSKA (reference sequence). Deletions cut 3 bases from V and 3 bases from J, with 9 bases between. The CDR3 is 13 residues long. CDR3 in DNA: TGCAGTGCTAGTGTAAGCTTCAATCAGCCCCAGCATTTT. It codes for CSASVSFNQPQHF.

The CDR3 here is CASSLFETGELFF. CDR3 nucleotides: TGTGCCAGCAGCTTATTTGAGACCGGGGAGCTGTTTTTT. The rearrangement uses TRBV7-2 and TRBJ2-2, with D unclear. The CDR3 is 13 residues long. V was cut by 2 bases and J by 5 bases, with 6 bases left in between. Per germline, CDR1 SGHTA and CDR2 FQGNSA.